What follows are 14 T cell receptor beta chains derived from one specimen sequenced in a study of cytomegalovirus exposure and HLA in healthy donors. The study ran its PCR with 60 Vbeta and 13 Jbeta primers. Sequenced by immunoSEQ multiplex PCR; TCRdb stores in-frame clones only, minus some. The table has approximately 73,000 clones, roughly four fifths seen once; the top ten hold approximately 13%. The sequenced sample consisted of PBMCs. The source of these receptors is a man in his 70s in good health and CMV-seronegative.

CDR3 amino acids: CASTVGGRERETQYF. The DNA for the CDR3 is TGTGCCAGCACCGTCGGTGGCCGGGAGAGAGAGACCCAGTACTTC. J is TRBJ2-5 and V is TRBV27; D might be TRBD2 (6 bases). Germline V gives CDR1 MNHEY, CDR2 SMNVEV (reference sequence). Trimming stripped 7 bases from V and 4 bases from J, with 19 bases between. The CDR3 is 15 amino acids.

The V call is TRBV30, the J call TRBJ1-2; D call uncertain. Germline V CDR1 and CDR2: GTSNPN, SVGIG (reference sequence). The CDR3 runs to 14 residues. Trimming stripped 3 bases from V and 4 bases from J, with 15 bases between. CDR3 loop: CAWREVGLTYGYTF. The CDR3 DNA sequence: TGTGCCTGGAGGGAGGTGGGCCTAACCTATGGCTACACCTTC.

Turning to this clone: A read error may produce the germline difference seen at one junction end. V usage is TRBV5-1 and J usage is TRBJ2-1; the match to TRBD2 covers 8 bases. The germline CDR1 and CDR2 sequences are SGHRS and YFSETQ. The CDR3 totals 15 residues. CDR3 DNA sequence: TGCGTCAGCAGCTTGCTAGGACTAGCTTCCCATGAGCAGTTCTTC. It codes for CVSSLLGLASHEQFF.

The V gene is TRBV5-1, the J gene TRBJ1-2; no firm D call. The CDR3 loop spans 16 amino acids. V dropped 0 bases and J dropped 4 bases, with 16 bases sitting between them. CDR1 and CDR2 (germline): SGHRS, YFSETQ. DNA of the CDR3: TGCGCCAGCAGCTTGGTACCCTCCGCAGGCCGCTATGGCTACACCTTC. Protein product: CASSLVPSAGRYGYTF.

The CDR3 loop is CASTTGQGSGNTIYF. In DNA form, the CDR3 reads TGTGCCAGCACCACGGGACAGGGCTCTGGAAACACCATATATTTT. The rearrangement links TRBV7-8 to TRBJ1-3; 9 positions match TRBD1. This CDR3 has 15 amino acids. V lost 7 bases to trimming and J lost 0 bases; unmatched junction nucleotides: 4. CDR1 SGHVS and CDR2 FQNEAQ come from the germline V gene.

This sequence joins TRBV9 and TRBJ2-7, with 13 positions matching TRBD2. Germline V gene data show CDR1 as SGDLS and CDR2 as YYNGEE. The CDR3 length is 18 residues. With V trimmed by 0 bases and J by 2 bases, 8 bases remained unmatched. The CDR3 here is CASSVGNGLAGAAYEQYF. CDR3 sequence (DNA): TGTGCCAGCAGCGTAGGGAATGGACTAGCGGGAGCAGCCTACGAGCAGTACTTC.

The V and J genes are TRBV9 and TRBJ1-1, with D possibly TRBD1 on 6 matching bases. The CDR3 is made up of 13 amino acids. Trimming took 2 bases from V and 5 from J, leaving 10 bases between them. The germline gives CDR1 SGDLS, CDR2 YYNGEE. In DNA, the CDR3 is TGTGCCAGCAGCGTTACAGGGAGAACTGAAGCTTTCTTT. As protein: CASSVTGRTEAFF.

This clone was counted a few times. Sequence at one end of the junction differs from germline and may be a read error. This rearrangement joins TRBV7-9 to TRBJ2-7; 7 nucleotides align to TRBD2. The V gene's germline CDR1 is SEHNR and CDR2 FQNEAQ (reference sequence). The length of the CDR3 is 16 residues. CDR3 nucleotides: TGTTCCAGCAGGCAGATTTGGGCGGGGGAGTCCTACGAGCAGTACTTC. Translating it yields CSSRQIWAGESYEQYF.

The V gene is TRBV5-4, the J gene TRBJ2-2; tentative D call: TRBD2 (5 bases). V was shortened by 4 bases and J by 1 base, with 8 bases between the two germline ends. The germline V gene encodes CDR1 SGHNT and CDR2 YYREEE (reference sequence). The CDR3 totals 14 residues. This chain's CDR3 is CASSPGWNTGELFF. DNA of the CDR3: TGTGCCAGCAGCCCGGGGTGGAACACCGGGGAGCTGTTTTTT. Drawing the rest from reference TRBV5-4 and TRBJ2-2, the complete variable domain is ETGVTQSPTHLIKTRGQQVTLRCSSQSGHNTVSWYQQALGQGPQFIFQYYREEENGRGNFPPRFSGLQFPNYSSELNVNALELDDSALYLCASSPGWNTGELFFGEGSRLTVL.

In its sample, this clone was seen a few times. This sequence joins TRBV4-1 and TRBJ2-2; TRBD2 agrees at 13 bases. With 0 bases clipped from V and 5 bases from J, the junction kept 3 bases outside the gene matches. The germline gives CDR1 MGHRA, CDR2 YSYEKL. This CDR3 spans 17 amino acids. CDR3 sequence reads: CASSQDGLAGVTGELFF. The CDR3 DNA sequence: TGCGCCAGCAGCCAAGACGGACTAGCGGGGGTTACCGGGGAGCTGTTTTTT.

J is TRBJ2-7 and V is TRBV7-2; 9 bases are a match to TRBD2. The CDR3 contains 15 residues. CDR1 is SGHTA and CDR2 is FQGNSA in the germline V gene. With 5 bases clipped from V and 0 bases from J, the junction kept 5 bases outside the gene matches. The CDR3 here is CASSATSGSSYEQYF. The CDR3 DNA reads TGTGCCAGCAGCGCGACTAGCGGCAGCTCCTACGAGCAGTACTTC.

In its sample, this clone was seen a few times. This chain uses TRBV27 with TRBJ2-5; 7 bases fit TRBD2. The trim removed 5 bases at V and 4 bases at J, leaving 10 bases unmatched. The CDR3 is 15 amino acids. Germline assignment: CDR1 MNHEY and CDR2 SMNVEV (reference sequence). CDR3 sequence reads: CASSARLADRETQYF. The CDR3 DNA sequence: TGTGCCAGCAGTGCCCGACTAGCTGACAGAGAGACCCAGTACTTC.

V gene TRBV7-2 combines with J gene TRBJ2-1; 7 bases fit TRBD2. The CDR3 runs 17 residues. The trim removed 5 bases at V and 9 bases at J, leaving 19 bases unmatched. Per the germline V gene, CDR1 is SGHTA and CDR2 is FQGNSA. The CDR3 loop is CASSANGPSGNPGEQFF. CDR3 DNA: TGTGCCAGCAGCGCTAATGGGCCTAGCGGTAACCCCGGTGAGCAGTTCTTC.

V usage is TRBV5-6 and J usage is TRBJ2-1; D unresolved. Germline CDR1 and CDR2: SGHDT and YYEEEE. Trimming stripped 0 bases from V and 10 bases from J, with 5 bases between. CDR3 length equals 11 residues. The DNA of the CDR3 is TGTGCCAGCAGCTTGGCCGGGGAGCAGTTCTTC. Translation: CASSLAGEQFF.